Presented here are 9 T cell receptor beta chains from one specimen sequenced in a study of cytomegalovirus exposure and HLA in healthy donors. Researchers ran the PCR with 60 Vbeta and 13 Jbeta primers. The data were produced by immunoSEQ multiplex PCR, yet TCRdb's version contains in-frame clones alone and is incomplete. The repertoire consists of approximately 180,000 clones, with over 70% occurring once and the leading ten covering 2.9%. The specimen was PBMCs. The receptors originated from a male donor in good health and CMV-seronegative.

The rearrangement uses TRBV14 and TRBJ2-1; TRBD1 agrees at 7 bases. Per germline, CDR1 SGHDN and CDR2 FVKESK. The CDR3 covers 14 residues. V shed 4 bases, J shed 5 bases, and the junction held 5 bases outside the gene matches. The chain's CDR3 is CASSPHRGNNEQFF. Here the CDR3 DNA reads TGTGCCAGCAGCCCGCACAGGGGCAACAATGAGCAGTTCTTC.

The rearrangement links TRBV9 to TRBJ1-4, with D possibly being TRBD1 (5 bases). Per the germline V gene, CDR1 is SGDLS and CDR2 is YYNGEE. This CDR3 region has 15 residues. Deletions cut 0 bases from V and 8 bases from J, with 14 bases between. This chain's CDR3 is CASSVGSQGSEKLFF. For the CDR3, the DNA is TGTGCCAGCAGCGTAGGATCCCAGGGCTCGGAAAAACTGTTTTTT.

This rearrangement joins TRBV30 to TRBJ2-1; tentative D call: TRBD1 (6 bases). The CDR3 has 16 amino acids. The V end lost 4 bases, the J end lost 6 bases, and 22 bases lay between the germline ends. CDR1 is GTSNPN, CDR2 SVGIG, per germline (reference sequence). The CDR3 nucleotides read TGTGCCTGGAAGGGGGTGAGGGGCCCGAAATCCAATGAGCAGTTCTTC. Protein product: CAWKGVRGPKSNEQFF. The full variable domain, in which reference TRBV30 and TRBJ2-1 provide the parts outside the CDR3, is SQTIHQWPATLVQPVGSPLSLECTVEGTSNPNLYWYRQAAGRGLQLLFYSVGIGQISSEVPQNLSASRPQDRQFILSSKKLLLSDSGFYLCAWKGVRGPKSNEQFFGPGTRLTVL.

V gene TRBV28 combines with J gene TRBJ2-1; 7 nucleotides agree with TRBD2. Germline V gene lookup returns CDR1 MDHEN and CDR2 SYDVKM. The CDR3 extends over 15 amino acids. V shed 7 bases and J 9 bases; nucleotides not matched to a gene: 15. The CDR3 coding sequence is TGTGCCAGCACCGGTAGGGCTAGCGGAAGATCTGAGCAGTTCTTC. Residues: CASTGRASGRSEQFF.

V is TRBV7-9 and J is TRBJ2-1; 12 bases agree with TRBD1. The CDR3 extends over 15 amino acids. J lost 7 bases, V lost 5 bases, and 6 bases had no gene match. CDR1 SEHNR and CDR2 FQNEAQ come from the germline V gene (reference sequence). The CDR3 nucleotides are TGTGCCAGCAGCGAGCGGGACAGGGGGCGGAATGAGCAGTTCTTC. It is translated as CASSERDRGRNEQFF.

The chain carries TRBV6-5 and TRBJ2-7; D perhaps matches TRBD1 (6 bases). CDR1 MNHEY and CDR2 SVGAGI come from the germline V gene. The V end lost 7 bases, the J end lost 5 bases, and 15 bases lay between the germline ends. This CDR3 is 13 amino acids long. The CDR3 sequence: CASNLQGSHEQYF. CDR3 in DNA: TGTGCCAGCAATCTACAGGGTTCCCACGAGCAGTACTTC.

The J gene is TRBJ1-1, the V gene TRBV9; D perhaps matches TRBD1 (5 bases). The length of the CDR3 is 14 residues. Germline CDR1 SGDLS, CDR2 YYNGEE. Between the trimmed V and J ends, which lost 3 bases and 0 bases, there was a span of 9 bases. The CDR3 region is CASSAEGMNTEAFF. The CDR3 nucleotides are TGTGCCAGCAGCGCGGAGGGGATGAACACTGAAGCTTTCTTT.

The chain is built from TRBV29-1 and TRBJ2-7; D gene ambiguous. CDR1 is SQVTM, CDR2 ANQGSEA, per germline. CDR3 length equals 13 residues. V was cut by 3 bases and J by 1 base, with 10 bases left in between. CDR3 in amino acids: CSVEVGNSYEQYF. CDR3 coding DNA: TGCAGCGTTGAGGTGGGCAATTCCTACGAGCAGTACTTC.

The chain has TRBV9 and TRBJ2-5; 8 bases fit TRBD1. TRBJ2-7 matches the DNA end more closely, so the J call is doubtful. This CDR3 comprises 15 residues. Looked up from germline, CDR1 is SGDLS and CDR2 is YYNGEE. The CDR3 DNA follows: TGTGCCAGCAGCGACCAGCCGGACAGGGCTAGCGAGCAGTACTTC. It yields the protein CASSDQPDRASEQYF.